Presented here are 26 T cell receptor beta chains from one specimen sequenced in a study of regulatory T cells in long-lasting Graves disease. Both iRepertoire HTBI primers and Arm-PCR of CDR3 regions were used to build the TCR beta libraries. TCRdb called the multiplex PCR reads again in MiXCR, with one record for every CDR3 protein. The profile shows more than 300,000 distinct CDR3 sequences, 12% of them singletons. Indicated time point: newly diagnosed GD, antithyroid drugs for less than 3 months. There was RNA extracted from PBMCs, and the TCR library was made from it. These data also featured in a second study, about T cells in Graves' hyperthyroidism and ophthalmopathy.

The specimen was peripheral blood mononuclear cells (PBMCs), collected at new diagnosis, from a patient treated with antithyroid drugs. Receptors were obtained from a woman under 30 with Graves disease.

The count of this clonotype is one. A read error may be the cause here, since a much bigger clone is one base away. The rearrangement uses TRBV6-4 and TRBJ2-2; D perhaps matches TRBD2 (7 bases). CDR1 and CDR2 from the germline V gene are MRHNA and SNTAGT. The ends were cut back, 8 bases at V and 4 bases at J, with 20 bases in the middle. CDR3 size: 16 residues. The CDR3 sequence: CASSHLGGASTGELFF. The DNA of the CDR3 is TGTGCCAGCTCCCATTTAGGGGGGGCAAGCACCGGGGAGCTGTTTTTT.

This clonotype was recorded many times. The genes are TRBV6-1 and TRBJ2-1; 13 nucleotides agree with TRBD2. The V segment lost 6 bases and the J segment 7 bases; nucleotides outside the gene matches: 3. CDR1 MNHNS and CDR2 SASEGT come from the germline V gene. This CDR3 is 14 amino acids long. As DNA, the CDR3 is TGTGCCAGCAGCACTAGCGGGAGGGCTAATGAGCAGTTCTTC. Encoded protein: CASSTSGRANEQFF.

The J gene is TRBJ2-5, the V gene TRBV7-9; D uncertain. Germline V lookup: CDR1 SEHNR, CDR2 FQNEAQ (reference sequence). The CDR3 is 13 amino acids. Deletions cut 7 bases from V and 3 bases from J, with 12 bases between. The CDR3 loop reads CASTLYREETQYF. The CDR3 DNA follows: TGTGCCAGCACCTTGTACCGGGAAGAGACCCAGTACTTC.

This clonotype has at least ten counts. The chain recombines TRBV12-3 or TRBV12-4 with TRBJ2-4, with D tentatively TRBD1 or TRBD2 (5 bases each). The CDR3 has 12 amino acids. The V gene lost 6 bases and the J gene lost 5 bases, with 8 bases spanning the gap. The DNA for the CDR3 is TGTGCCAGCAGCCGGGACGAAAACATTCAGTACTTC. Amino acid sequence: CASSRDENIQYF.

V gene TRBV7-9 combines with J gene TRBJ2-5; TRBD2 agrees at 15 bases. Germline V gene data show CDR1 as SEHNR and CDR2 as FQNEAQ (reference sequence). CDR3 length equals 17 residues. After removal of 1 base from V and 4 bases from J, the junction contained 4 bases not matched to a gene. CDR3 in DNA: TGTGCCAGCAGCTTAGGGGGACTAGCGGGAGGAGGAGAGACCCAGTACTTC. Its protein is CASSLGGLAGGGETQYF.

This clonotype was counted ten times or more. The chain recombines TRBV9 with TRBJ1-1; 8 nucleotides match TRBD1. Germline CDR1 reads SGDLS; CDR2 reads YYNGEE. The junction had 13 bases not matched to a gene; V was cut back by 0 bases and J by 6 bases. The CDR3 is 17 residues long. This CDR3 reads CASSVGGLAGGAPEAFF. Written as DNA, the CDR3 is TGTGCCAGCAGCGTAGGGGGGTTGGCAGGGGGCGCGCCTGAAGCTTTCTTT.

This clonotype has at least ten counts. This rearrangement joins TRBV2 to TRBJ2-4; TRBD1 matches 10 bases. The J segment lost 1 base and the V segment lost 1 base, leaving 4 bases of the junction unmatched. The length of the CDR3 is 17 residues. The germline CDR1 and CDR2 sequences are SNHLY and FYNNEI. As DNA, the CDR3 is TGTGCCAGCAGTGAAGACATGGGACAGGGGGCCAAAAACATTCAGTACTTC. This codes for CASSEDMGQGAKNIQYF.

The sample holds many counts of this clonotype. The chain employs TRBV7-2 and TRBJ2-3; maybe TRBD1 (5 bases). Germline CDR1 SGHTA, CDR2 FQGNSA. The CDR3 is 11 residues long. With 5 bases removed from V and 12 bases from J, the gap between germline ends came to 12 bases. In nucleotides, the CDR3 is TGTGCCAGCAGCCAGACAGAACATCAGTATTTT. As protein: CASSQTEHQYF.

This clonotype appeared a few times. The chain joins TRBV18 to TRBJ2-2; no definite D call. Germline CDR1 reads KGHSH; CDR2 reads LQKENI. There are 17 residues in the CDR3. The V end was cut by 3 bases, the J end by 0 bases, with 14 bases between. Here the CDR3 DNA reads TGTGCCAGCTCACCGACCCTAGTTCCCGCGAACACCGGGGAGCTGTTTTTT. This encodes CASSPTLVPANTGELFF.

Of note for this clonotype: A much larger clone differs by one base, so this may be a read error. CDR3 sequence (DNA): TGTGCTACCGGAGTGGGAGTCCCCTACAATGAGCAGTTCTTC. This gives the protein CATGVGVPYNEQFF. The rearrangement uses TRBV28 and TRBJ2-1; a weak D match, TRBD2 (5 bases). CDR3 length equals 14 residues. Germline values: CDR1 MDHEN, CDR2 SYDVKM.

There are many counts of this clonotype. The chain is built from TRBV20-1 and TRBJ1-1; no clear D. The germline V gene has CDR1 DFQATT and CDR2 SNEGSKA (reference sequence). CDR3 size: 16 residues. Trimming took 0 bases from V and 4 from J, leaving 18 bases between them. The chain's CDR3 is CSARDGPLNLGTEAFF. The DNA for the CDR3 is TGCAGTGCTAGAGATGGACCTTTAAACTTGGGCACTGAAGCTTTCTTT.

This chain connects TRBV19 to TRBJ2-1; no clear D gene. The CDR3 totals 18 residues. Deletions cut 1 base from V and 8 bases from J, with 24 bases between. Germline V lookup: CDR1 LNHDA, CDR2 SQIVND (reference sequence). The CDR3 DNA follows: TGTGCCAGTAGTATAGGAGATCGTATGGCCGCCCCCTTGGATGAGCAGTTCTTC. It codes for CASSIGDRMAAPLDEQFF.

The chain employs TRBV7-3 and TRBJ1-1; D is perhaps TRBD1 (5 bases). The CDR3 length is 14 residues. The germline V gene encodes CDR1 SGHTA and CDR2 FQGTGA. The V end lost 3 bases, the J end lost 4 bases, and 12 bases lay between the germline ends. The CDR3 protein is CASSFSPGSTEAFF. Here the CDR3 DNA reads TGTGCCAGCAGCTTTTCCCCAGGGAGCACTGAAGCTTTCTTT.

This clonotype was recorded many times. CDR3 sequence reads: CASSQGIVTGNEQFF. The CDR3, as DNA: TGTGCCAGCAGTCAGGGGATCGTTACGGGGAATGAGCAGTTCTTC. V usage is TRBV6-1 and J usage is TRBJ2-1; TRBD1 might be the D (6 bases). Germline lookup yields CDR1 MNHNS and CDR2 SASEGT. Trimming shortened V by 5 bases and J by 7 bases, and 18 bases separated the two germline ends. The CDR3 has 15 amino acids.

This clonotype was seen at least ten times. The V gene is TRBV18, the J gene TRBJ2-1; 7 bases are shared with TRBD1. Trimming cost V 4 bases and J 7 bases; bases outside gene matches: 1. The CDR3 sequence is 12 residues long. Germline V gene lookup returns CDR1 KGHSH and CDR2 LQKENI. The CDR3 sequence is CASSQGANEQFF. CDR3 in DNA: TGTGCCAGCTCACAGGGGGCGAATGAGCAGTTCTTC.

CDR3 in DNA: TGTGCCAGCAGTTCGACTAGCGGAGAGCAGTTCTTC. Translation gives CASSSTSGEQFF. V usage is TRBV28 and J usage is TRBJ2-1; the match to TRBD2 covers 9 bases. Germline V lookup: CDR1 MDHEN, CDR2 SYDVKM. J gave up 10 bases and V 4 bases, and 2 bases lay outside the gene matches. This CDR3 has 12 residues.

The sample holds a few counts of this clonotype. This chain connects TRBV7-8 to TRBJ2-3; D remains unclear. From germline, CDR1 is SGHVS and CDR2 FQNEAQ. The CDR3 covers 15 residues. Trimming pared 2 bases from V and 0 bases from J, leaving 9 bases between. CDR3 coding DNA: TGTGCCAGCAGCTTATCCTGGTTAAGCACAGATACGCAGTATTTT. Amino acid sequence: CASSLSWLSTDTQYF.

This clonotype was counted many times. The V call is TRBV7-3, the J call TRBJ2-7, with 8 bases that match TRBD2. Germline V lookup: CDR1 SGHTA, CDR2 FQGTGA. This CDR3 has 14 amino acids. Trimming at V came to 5 bases and at J to 4 bases, leaving 7 bases not matched to a gene. The CDR3, as DNA: TGTGCCAGCAGCCCCGGTCGCGGGGGGTACGAGCAGTACTTC. This gives the protein CASSPGRGGYEQYF. Complete variable domain (other parts from reference TRBV7-3 and TRBJ2-7): GAGVSQTPSNKVTEKGKYVELRCDPISGHTALYWYRQSLGQGPEFLIYFQGTGAADDSGLPNDRFFAVRPEGSVSTLKIQRTERGDSAVYLCASSPGRGGYEQYFGPGTRLTVT.

This clonotype was found many times. V usage is TRBV28 and J usage is TRBJ1-5, with D perhaps matching TRBD1 (5 bases). Looked up from germline, CDR1 is MDHEN and CDR2 is SYDVKM. This CDR3 has 14 residues. V lost 6 bases, J lost 0 bases, and 9 bases lay in between. CDR3 sequence: CASSPRDSNQPQHF. DNA of the CDR3: TGTGCCAGCAGCCCCAGGGATAGCAATCAGCCCCAGCATTTT.

This clonotype occurred many times. The genes are TRBV27 and TRBJ2-1; D remains unclear. V lost 5 bases and J lost 7, with 21 bases in between. The germline gives CDR1 MNHEY, CDR2 SMNVEV (reference sequence). The CDR3 is 16 amino acids. This CDR3 is CASSPDMLRIQNEQFF. The CDR3 DNA follows: TGTGCCAGCAGTCCCGACATGCTAAGGATCCAAAATGAGCAGTTCTTC.

This sequence joins TRBV6-2 or TRBV6-3 and TRBJ1-1; D unresolved. The CDR3 extends over 17 amino acids. Deletions cut 2 bases from V and 4 bases from J, with 20 bases between. Germline CDR1 is MNHEY and CDR2 is SVGEGT. The CDR3 sequence is CASSYAYFGREVTEAFF. As DNA, the CDR3 is TGTGCCAGCAGTTACGCGTACTTTGGCAGAGAAGTCACTGAAGCTTTCTTT.

This clonotype was seen at least ten times. V gene TRBV19 combines with J gene TRBJ2-5, with 9 bases identical to TRBD2. Germline CDR1 reads LNHDA; CDR2 reads SQIVND (reference sequence). This CDR3 has 13 amino acids. The V and J ends lost 6 bases and 4 bases, in that order; junction bases with no gene match: 3. The DNA for the CDR3 is TGTGCCAGTAGGAAGCGGGGGGCAGAGACCCAGTACTTC. Its protein product is CASRKRGAETQYF.

The chain recombines TRBV4-3 with TRBJ2-1; 8 bases line up with TRBD2. With V trimmed by 0 bases and J by 10 bases, 8 bases remained unmatched. The germline V gene encodes CDR1 LGHNA and CDR2 YSLEER. The CDR3 consists of 15 residues. CDR3 protein: CASSQDRASGLEQFF. CDR3 bases: TGCGCCAGCAGCCAAGATAGGGCTAGCGGGCTAGAGCAGTTCTTC.

This clonotype was picked up many times. The chain joins TRBV2 to TRBJ1-6; D ambiguous. Germline-derived CDR1 and CDR2 are SNHLY and FYNNEI. CDR3 length equals 12 residues. Between the trimmed V and J ends, which lost 8 bases and 13 bases, there was a span of 15 bases. The CDR3 reads CASSHLRVPLHF. In DNA form, the CDR3 reads TGTGCCAGCTCACACCTCCGAGTCCCCCTCCACTTT.

This sequence joins TRBV3-1 and TRBJ2-2; 16 nucleotides agree with TRBD2. Germline-derived CDR1 and CDR2 are LGHDT and YNNKEL (reference sequence). The V segment lost 2 bases and the J segment 7 bases; nucleotides outside the gene matches: 19. This CDR3 has 22 amino acids. CDR3 in amino acids: CASSQWGTSGRVRGRRIGELFF. DNA for the CDR3: TGTGCCAGCAGCCAATGGGGGACTAGCGGGAGGGTCCGAGGGAGACGGATCGGGGAGCTGTTTTTT.

The sample holds many counts of this clonotype. V is TRBV2 and J is TRBJ2-7; either TRBD1 or TRBD2 may fit D (6 bases each). The CDR3 has 13 residues. Germline lookup yields CDR1 SNHLY and CDR2 FYNNEI. V was pared by 6 bases and J by 6 bases, with 15 bases between. Here the CDR3 DNA reads TGTGCCAGCAGGACCGGGGGCTTGGGCGAGCAGTACTTC. Residues: CASRTGGLGEQYF. Combining the CDR3 with reference TRBV2 and TRBJ2-7 gives the whole variable domain EPEVTQTPSHQVTQMGQEVILRCVPISNHLYFYWYRQILGQKVEFLVSFYNNEISEKSEIFDDQFSVERPDGSNFTLKIRSTKLEDSAMYFCASRTGGLGEQYFGPGTRLTVT.